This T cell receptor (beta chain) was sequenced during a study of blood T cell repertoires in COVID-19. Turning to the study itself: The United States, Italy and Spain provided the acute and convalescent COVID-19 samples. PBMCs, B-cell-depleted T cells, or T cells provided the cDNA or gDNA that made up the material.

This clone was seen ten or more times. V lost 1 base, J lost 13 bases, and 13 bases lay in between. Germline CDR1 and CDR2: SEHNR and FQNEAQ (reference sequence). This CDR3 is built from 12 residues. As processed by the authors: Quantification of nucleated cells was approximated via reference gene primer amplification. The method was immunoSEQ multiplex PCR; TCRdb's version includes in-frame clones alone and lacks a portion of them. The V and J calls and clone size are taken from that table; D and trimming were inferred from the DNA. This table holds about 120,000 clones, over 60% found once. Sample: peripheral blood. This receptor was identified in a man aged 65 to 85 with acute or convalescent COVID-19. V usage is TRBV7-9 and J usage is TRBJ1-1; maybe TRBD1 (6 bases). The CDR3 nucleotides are TGTGCCAGCAGCTTAGAAGGGGAGGGGGATTTCTTT. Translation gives CASSLEGEGDFF.